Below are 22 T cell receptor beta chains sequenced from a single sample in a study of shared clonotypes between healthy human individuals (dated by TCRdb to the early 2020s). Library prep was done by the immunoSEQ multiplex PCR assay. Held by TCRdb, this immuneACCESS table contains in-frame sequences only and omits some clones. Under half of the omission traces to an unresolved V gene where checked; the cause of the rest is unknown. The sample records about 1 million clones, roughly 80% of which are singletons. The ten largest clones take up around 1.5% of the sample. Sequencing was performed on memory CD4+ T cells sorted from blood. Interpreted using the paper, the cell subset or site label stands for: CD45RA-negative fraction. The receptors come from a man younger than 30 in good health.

Written as DNA, the CDR3 is TGTGCCAGCAGTTTAAAACCGGGACTAGCCTACGAGCAGTACTTC. Amino acids: CASSLKPGLAYEQYF. The chain recombines TRBV28 with TRBJ2-7, with TRBD2 identical over 8 bases. V lost 2 bases, J lost 2 bases, and 5 bases stayed unmatched. CDR3 length equals 15 residues. CDR1 MDHEN and CDR2 SYDVKM come from the germline V gene.

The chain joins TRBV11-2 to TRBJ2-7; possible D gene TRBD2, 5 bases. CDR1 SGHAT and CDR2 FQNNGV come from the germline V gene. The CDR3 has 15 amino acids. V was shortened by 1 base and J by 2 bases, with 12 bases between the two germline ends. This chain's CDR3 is CASSLGAGPTYEQYF. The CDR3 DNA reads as TGTGCCAGCAGCTTAGGGGCGGGCCCGACCTACGAGCAGTACTTC. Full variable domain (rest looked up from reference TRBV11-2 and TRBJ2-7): EAGVAQSPRYKIIEKRQSVAFWCNPISGHATLYWYQQILGQGPKLLIQFQNNGVVDDSQLPKDRFSAERLKGVDSTLKIQPAKLEDSAVYLCASSLGAGPTYEQYFGPGTRLTVT.

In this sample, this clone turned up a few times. This chain's CDR3 is CASSLIVLAVQTRNEQFF. Here the CDR3 DNA reads TGTGCCAGCAGCTTAATTGTACTAGCGGTACAGACTCGGAATGAGCAGTTCTTC. The V gene is TRBV7-2, the J gene TRBJ2-1; 8 bases align to TRBD2. This CDR3 is built from 18 residues. Germline V CDR1 and CDR2: SGHTA, FQGNSA. V was clipped by 2 bases and J by 7 bases; unmatched bases: 16.

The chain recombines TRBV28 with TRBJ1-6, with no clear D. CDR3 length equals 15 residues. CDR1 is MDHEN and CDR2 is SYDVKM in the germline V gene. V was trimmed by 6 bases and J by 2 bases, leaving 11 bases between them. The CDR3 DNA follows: TGTGCCAGCAGGAAAGGTATCACCTATAATTCACCCCTCCACTTT. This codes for CASRKGITYNSPLHF.

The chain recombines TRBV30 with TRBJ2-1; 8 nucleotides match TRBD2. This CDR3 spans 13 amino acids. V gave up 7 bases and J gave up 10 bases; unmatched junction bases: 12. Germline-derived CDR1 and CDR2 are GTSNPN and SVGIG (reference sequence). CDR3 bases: TGTGCCTCGGAGGGCGGGGGGTTGACCGAGCAGTTCTTC. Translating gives CASEGGGLTEQFF.

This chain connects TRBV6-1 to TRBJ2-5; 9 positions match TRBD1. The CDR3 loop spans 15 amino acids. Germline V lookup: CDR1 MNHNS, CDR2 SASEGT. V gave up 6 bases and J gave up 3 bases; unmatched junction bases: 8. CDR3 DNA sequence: TGTGCCAGCAGACTCGGGACAGGGTTCGAAGAGACCCAGTACTTC. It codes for CASRLGTGFEETQYF.

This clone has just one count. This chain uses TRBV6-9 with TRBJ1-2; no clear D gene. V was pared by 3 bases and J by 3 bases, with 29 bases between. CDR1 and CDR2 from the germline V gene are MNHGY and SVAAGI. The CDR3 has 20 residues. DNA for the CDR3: TGTGCCAGCAGTTACATCAGAGCTCCCACCACCGCTAATACCTACTATGGCTACACCTTC. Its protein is CASSYIRAPTTANTYYGYTF.

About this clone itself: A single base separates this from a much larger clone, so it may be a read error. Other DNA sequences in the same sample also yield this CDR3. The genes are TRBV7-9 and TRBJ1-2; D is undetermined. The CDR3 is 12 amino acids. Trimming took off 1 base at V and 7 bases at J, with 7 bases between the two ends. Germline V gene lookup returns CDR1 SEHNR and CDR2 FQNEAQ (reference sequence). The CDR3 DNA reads TGTGCCAGCAGCTTAGAATTCTCTGGCTACACCTTC. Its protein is CASSLEFSGYTF.

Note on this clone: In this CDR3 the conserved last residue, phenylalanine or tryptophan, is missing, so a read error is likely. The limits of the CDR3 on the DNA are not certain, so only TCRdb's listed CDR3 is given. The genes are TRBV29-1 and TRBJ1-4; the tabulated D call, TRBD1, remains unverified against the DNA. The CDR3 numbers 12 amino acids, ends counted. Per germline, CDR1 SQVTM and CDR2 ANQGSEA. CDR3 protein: CSVEARTGAVTH.

CDR3 sequence: CASRLQANEKLFF. CDR3 nucleotide sequence: TGTGCCAGCAGGTTACAGGCTAATGAAAAACTGTTTTTT. The chain uses TRBV28 and TRBJ1-4; tentatively, D is TRBD1 (5 bases). The CDR3 is made up of 13 amino acids. Germline assignment: CDR1 MDHEN and CDR2 SYDVKM. The V end lost 6 bases, the J end lost 3 bases, and 8 bases lay between the germline ends.

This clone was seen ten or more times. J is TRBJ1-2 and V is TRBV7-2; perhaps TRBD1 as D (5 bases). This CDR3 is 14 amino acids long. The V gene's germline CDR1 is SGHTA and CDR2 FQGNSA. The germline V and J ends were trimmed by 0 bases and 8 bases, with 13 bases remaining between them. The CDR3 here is CASSLAGDGFGYTF. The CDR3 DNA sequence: TGTGCCAGCAGCTTAGCAGGGGACGGGTTCGGCTACACCTTC. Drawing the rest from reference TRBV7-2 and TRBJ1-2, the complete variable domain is GAGVSQSPSNKVTEKGKDVELRCDPISGHTALYWYRQSLGQGLEFLIYFQGNSAPDKSGLPSDRFSAERTGGSVSTLTIQRTQQEDSAVYLCASSLAGDGFGYTFGSGTRLTVV.

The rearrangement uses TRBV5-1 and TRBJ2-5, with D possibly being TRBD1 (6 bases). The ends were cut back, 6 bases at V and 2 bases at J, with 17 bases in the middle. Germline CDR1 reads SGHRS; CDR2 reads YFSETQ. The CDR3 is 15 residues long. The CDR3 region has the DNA TGCGCCAGCACCCGAAGACAGGAGGCTCAAGAGACCCAGTACTTC. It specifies CASTRRQEAQETQYF.

Here the CDR3 reads CAMGAKDTDTQYF. In DNA, the CDR3 is TGTGCCATGGGAGCGAAAGACACAGATACGCAGTATTTT. The V and J genes are TRBV7-2 and TRBJ2-3, with D possibly being TRBD2 (5 bases). The CDR3 covers 13 residues. V gave up 10 bases and J gave up 2 bases, with 13 bases separating them. Germline V gene data show CDR1 as SGHTA and CDR2 as FQGNSA.

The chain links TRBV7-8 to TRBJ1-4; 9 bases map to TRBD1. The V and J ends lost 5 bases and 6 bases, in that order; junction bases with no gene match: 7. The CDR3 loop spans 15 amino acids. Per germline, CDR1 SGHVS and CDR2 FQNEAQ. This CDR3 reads CASSSRQGVDEKLFF. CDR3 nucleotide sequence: TGTGCCAGCAGCAGTCGACAGGGGGTGGATGAAAAACTGTTTTTT.

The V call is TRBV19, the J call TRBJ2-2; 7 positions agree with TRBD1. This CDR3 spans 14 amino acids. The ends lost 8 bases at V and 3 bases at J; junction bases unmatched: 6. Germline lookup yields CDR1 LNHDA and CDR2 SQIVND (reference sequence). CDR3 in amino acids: CASFTGVDTGELFF. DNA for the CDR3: TGTGCCAGTTTTACAGGGGTGGACACCGGGGAGCTGTTTTTT. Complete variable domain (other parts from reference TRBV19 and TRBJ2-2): DGGITQSPKYLFRKEGQNVTLSCEQNLNHDAMYWYRQDPGQGLRLIYYSQIVNDFQKGDIAEGYSVSREKKESFPLTVTSAQKNPTAFYLCASFTGVDTGELFFGEGSRLTVL.

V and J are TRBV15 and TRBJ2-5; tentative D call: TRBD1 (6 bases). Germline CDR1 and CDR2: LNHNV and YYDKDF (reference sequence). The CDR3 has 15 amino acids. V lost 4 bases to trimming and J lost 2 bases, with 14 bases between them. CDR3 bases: TGTGCCACCAGCACCTCTACAGGGAAACAAGAGACCCAGTACTTC. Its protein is CATSTSTGKQETQYF.

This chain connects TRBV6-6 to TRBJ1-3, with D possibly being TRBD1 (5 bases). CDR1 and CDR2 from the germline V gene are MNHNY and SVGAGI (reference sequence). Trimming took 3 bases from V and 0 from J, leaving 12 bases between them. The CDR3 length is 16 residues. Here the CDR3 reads CASSYSTAASGNTIYF. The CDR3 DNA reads TGTGCCAGCAGTTATTCGACAGCCGCCTCTGGAAACACCATATATTTT.

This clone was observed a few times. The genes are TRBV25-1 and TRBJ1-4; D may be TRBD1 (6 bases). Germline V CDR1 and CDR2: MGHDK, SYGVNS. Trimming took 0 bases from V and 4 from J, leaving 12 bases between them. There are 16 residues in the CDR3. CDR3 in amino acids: CASSEYGGRDNEKLFF. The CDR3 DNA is TGTGCCAGCAGTGAATATGGGGGGCGGGATAATGAAAAACTGTTTTTT.

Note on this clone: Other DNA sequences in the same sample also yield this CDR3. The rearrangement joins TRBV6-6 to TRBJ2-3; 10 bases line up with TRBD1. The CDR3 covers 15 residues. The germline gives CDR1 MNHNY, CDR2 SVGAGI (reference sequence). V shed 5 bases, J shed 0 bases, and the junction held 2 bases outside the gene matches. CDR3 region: CASSRGQGSTDTQYF. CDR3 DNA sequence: TGTGCCAGCAGTCGGGGACAGGGGAGCACAGATACGCAGTATTTT.

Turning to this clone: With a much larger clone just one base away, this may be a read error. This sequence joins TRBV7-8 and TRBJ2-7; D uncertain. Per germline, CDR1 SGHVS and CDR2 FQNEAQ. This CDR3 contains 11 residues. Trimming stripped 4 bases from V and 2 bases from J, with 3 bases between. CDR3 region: CASSSAYEQYF. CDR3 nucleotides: TGTGCCAGCAGCTCCGCCTACGAGCAGTACTTC.

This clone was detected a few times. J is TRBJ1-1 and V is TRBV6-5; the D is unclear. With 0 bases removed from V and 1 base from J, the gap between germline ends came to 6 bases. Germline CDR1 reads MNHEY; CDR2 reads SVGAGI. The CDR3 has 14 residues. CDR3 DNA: TGTGCCAGCAGTTACTCGTTGGGGAACACTGAAGCTTTCTTT. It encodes CASSYSLGNTEAFF.

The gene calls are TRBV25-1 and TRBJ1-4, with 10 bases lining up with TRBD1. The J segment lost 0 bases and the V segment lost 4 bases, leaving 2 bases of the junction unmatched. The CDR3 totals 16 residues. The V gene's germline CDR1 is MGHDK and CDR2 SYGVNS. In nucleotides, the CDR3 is TGTGCCAGCAGTGTTGGACAGGGGGCAACTAATGAAAAACTGTTTTTT. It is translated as CASSVGQGATNEKLFF.